The 3 T cell receptor beta chains below come from one sample, sequenced in a study of blood T cells in healthy people across ages. Primers used in a second PCR of roughly 7 to 12 cycles were a sample-barcoded 5' primer and a J-beta primer mix. One entry per CDR3 protein results from TCRdb running MiXCR on the 5' RACE reads. The sample carries about 770,000 distinct CDR3 sequences, approximately 44% recorded once. Sequences were obtained from blood. The origin of the receptors is a man aged 60 to 69 in good health.

The CDR3 DNA follows: TGTGCCAGCAGTTACCGCAAGGGGGCGGTGGTGGCAGATACGCAGTATTTT. Translating gives CASSYRKGAVVADTQYF. The chain carries TRBV6-6 and TRBJ2-3; 7 bases agree with TRBD1. The ends lost 2 bases at V and 4 bases at J; junction bases unmatched: 12. Germline-derived CDR1 and CDR2 are MNHNY and SVGAGI (reference sequence). This CDR3 comprises 17 residues.

This clonotype was counted between two and nine times. The V and J genes are TRBV7-3 and TRBJ2-5; 10 bases map to TRBD2. The ends lost 2 bases at V and 5 bases at J; junction bases unmatched: 5. Germline CDR1 reads SGHTA; CDR2 reads FQGTGA. This CDR3 is built from 15 residues. This CDR3 reads CASSLRGLAIETQYF. In DNA, the CDR3 is TGTGCCAGCAGCTTACGGGGACTAGCGATTGAGACCCAGTACTTC. Complete variable domain (other parts from reference TRBV7-3 and TRBJ2-5): GAGVSQTPSNKVTEKGKYVELRCDPISGHTALYWYRQSLGQGPEFLIYFQGTGAADDSGLPNDRFFAVRPEGSVSTLKIQRTERGDSAVYLCASSLRGLAIETQYFGPGTRLLVL.

This clonotype was observed a few times. V is TRBV13 and J is TRBJ2-4; TRBD1 matches 9 bases. Gene TRBJ2-7 matches the end of the DNA better, so the J call may be wrong. This CDR3 spans 14 amino acids. CDR1 and CDR2 from the germline V gene are PRHDT and FYEKMQ (reference sequence). The CDR3 sequence is CASSHRDRVYEQYF. For the CDR3, the DNA is TGTGCCAGCAGCCACCGGGACAGGGTCTACGAGCAGTACTTC.